These 28 T cell receptor beta chains originate from one sample sequenced in a study of breast tumors, draining lymph nodes, adjacent tissues. The lymph nodes were axillary draining lymph nodes from breast cancer patients. Via MiXCR, TCRdb re-called the multiplex PCR reads, giving one row per CDR3 protein. The sample has about 130,000 distinct CDR3 sequences, around 20% seen once; the top ten hold roughly 2.2%. The sequenced material came from axillary lymph node tissue. Every receptor here comes from a female donor with breast cancer. Some clones in this sample may be carry-over from other donors' samples.

A note on this clonotype: A much larger clone is a single base away; this may be a read error. The chain has TRBV12-3 or TRBV12-4 and TRBJ1-5; no clear D. This CDR3 is 13 amino acids long. With 3 bases removed from V and 6 bases from J, the gap between germline ends came to 9 bases. This chain's CDR3 is CASSLPPSQPQHF. The CDR3 coding sequence is TGTGCCAGCAGTTTGCCCCCCAGTCAGCCCCAGCATTTT.

The chain uses TRBV3-1 and TRBJ2-1; D is possibly TRBD2 (5 bases). The CDR3 sequence is 15 residues long. Germline-derived CDR1 and CDR2 are LGHDT and YNNKEL (reference sequence). V dropped 0 bases and J dropped 6 bases, with 12 bases sitting between them. CDR3 bases: TGTGCCAGCAGCCAAGATCTTTCGGGGTTCAATGAGCAGTTCTTC. Its translation is CASSQDLSGFNEQFF.

The table lists this clonotype with many counts. The chain recombines TRBV30 with TRBJ1-3; 7 nucleotides line up with TRBD1. Germline V gene sequence: CDR1 GTSNPN, CDR2 SVGIG (reference sequence). This CDR3 is built from 15 residues. J lost 0 bases, V lost 3 bases, and 5 bases had no gene match. The CDR3 is CAWREGTASGNTIYF. CDR3 bases: TGTGCCTGGAGAGAGGGGACAGCCTCTGGAAACACCATATATTTT.

This clonotype has just a few counts. The chain joins TRBV28 to TRBJ2-7; 9 positions match TRBD2. This CDR3 spans 16 amino acids. Germline CDR1 MDHEN, CDR2 SYDVKM. With 3 bases clipped from V and 4 bases from J, the junction kept 10 bases outside the gene matches. This chain's CDR3 is CASSFSGGRARYEQYF. Written as DNA, the CDR3 is TGTGCCAGCAGTTTTTCTGGCGGGAGGGCCCGTTACGAGCAGTACTTC.

This clonotype was seen at least ten times. The rearrangement joins TRBV5-5 to TRBJ2-1; 7 nucleotides match TRBD2. The V gene end was trimmed by 0 bases and the J gene end by 2 bases; junction bases not matched to a gene: 2. This CDR3 is 15 amino acids long. Germline CDR1 SGHKS, CDR2 YYEKEE (reference sequence). CDR3 nucleotides: TGTGCCAGCAGCTTGGTCCTAGCGGCCTACAATGAGCAGTTCTTC. This encodes CASSLVLAAYNEQFF.

In its sample, this clonotype was seen many times. J is TRBJ2-5 and V is TRBV7-9; 9 bases are a match to TRBD2. The CDR3 has 13 amino acids. CDR1 is SEHNR, CDR2 FQNEAQ, per germline (reference sequence). Unmatched junction bases numbered 5, after V lost 4 bases and J lost 8 bases. CDR3: CASSSSGTSTQYF. CDR3 nucleotides: TGTGCCAGCAGCTCTAGCGGGACTTCAACCCAGTACTTC. Variable domain in full (rest from reference TRBV7-9 and TRBJ2-5): DTGVSQNPRHKITKRGQNVTFRCDPISEHNRLYWYRQTLGQGPEFLTYFQNEAQLEKSRLLSDRFSAERPKGSFSTLEIQRTEQGDSAMYLCASSSSGTSTQYFGPGTRLLVL.

This clonotype occurred many times. The chain joins TRBV5-6 to TRBJ2-7, with TRBD1 matching over 7 bases. The germline gives CDR1 SGHDT, CDR2 YYEEEE. V shed 4 bases and J 6 bases; nucleotides not matched to a gene: 13. The CDR3 spans 15 residues. CDR3 nucleotides: TGTGCCAGCAGCCGACCCCGACAGGGTTTGCGCGAGCAGTACTTC. Protein sequence: CASSRPRQGLREQYF.

This clonotype appeared many times. The CDR3 loop reads CASSHPERGTSTDTQYF. CDR3 in DNA: TGCGCCAGCAGCCACCCGGAGCGGGGTACTAGCACAGATACGCAGTATTTT. The rearrangement links TRBV4-1 to TRBJ2-3, with 7 bases that match TRBD2. The ends lost 3 bases at V and 0 bases at J; junction bases unmatched: 9. Germline V lookup: CDR1 MGHRA, CDR2 YSYEKL. CDR3 length equals 17 residues.

Remarks on this clonotype: Compared with germline, one end of the junction differs, possibly owing to a read error. CDR3 nucleotide sequence: TGTGCCAGCACCTCATGGCGTGGGGGGCGCCTAGGGAACGCTGAAGCTTTCTTT. Amino acid sequence: CASTSWRGGRLGNAEAFF. The chain carries TRBV7-9 and TRBJ1-1; maybe TRBD1 (6 bases). Germline CDR1 SEHNR, CDR2 FQNEAQ (reference sequence). This CDR3 contains 18 residues.

There are many counts of this clonotype. This chain connects TRBV20-1 to TRBJ2-2; TRBD2 is a possible D gene (6 bases). The germline CDR1 and CDR2 sequences are DFQATT and SNEGSKA (reference sequence). V lost 1 base and J lost 1, with 13 bases in between. The CDR3 covers 16 residues. The CDR3 DNA is TGCAGTGCTAGAGTAACGGCGGGGCGGAACACCGGGGAGCTGTTTTTT. It is translated as CSARVTAGRNTGELFF.

This clonotype was picked up many times. The rearrangement joins TRBV2 to TRBJ2-1; 10 bases line up with TRBD2. V lost 6 bases and J lost 2; bases outside the gene matches: 7. Germline V gene data show CDR1 as SNHLY and CDR2 as FYNNEI. The CDR3 has 16 residues. The CDR3 sequence is CASRTPGLAAYNEQFF. The DNA of the CDR3 is TGTGCCAGCAGGACACCTGGACTAGCGGCCTACAATGAGCAGTTCTTC.

This clonotype has at least ten counts. The chain employs TRBV3-1 and TRBJ2-5, with D uncertain. Germline values: CDR1 LGHDT, CDR2 YNNKEL (reference sequence). The CDR3 length is 15 residues. Trimming cost V 3 bases and J 5 bases, with 16 bases left between them. The CDR3 DNA reads as TGTGCCAGCAGCCAGCGGACCGGCTCGGAGGAGACCCAGTACTTC. As protein: CASSQRTGSEETQYF.

The V and J genes are TRBV6-1 and TRBJ2-5, with D possibly TRBD2 on 5 matching bases. This CDR3 is built from 16 residues. Germline assignment: CDR1 MNHNS and CDR2 SASEGT. Trimming removed 2 bases from V and 2 bases from J, with 15 bases in between. CDR3 protein: CASSEQSSGIQETQYF. The CDR3 coding sequence is TGTGCCAGCAGTGAACAATCCAGCGGAATACAAGAGACCCAGTACTTC.

The chain recombines TRBV9 with TRBJ2-2, with D unresolved. The CDR3 is made up of 18 amino acids. V lost 3 bases to trimming and J lost 2 bases, with 20 bases between them. In germline, CDR1 is SGDLS, CDR2 YYNGEE. The CDR3 nucleotides are TGTGCCAGCAGCGATGGGTTGACCGCCCGAGTTAACACCGGGGAGCTGTTTTTT. Translated: CASSDGLTARVNTGELFF.

There are many counts of this clonotype. The chain is built from TRBV12-3 or TRBV12-4 and TRBJ2-7; 12 bases are a match to TRBD2. The CDR3 consists of 13 residues. Losses at the gene ends were 8 bases for V and 4 bases for J; bases not matched to a gene: 3. The DNA of the CDR3 is TGTGCCAGCCGACTAGCGGGAGTATACGAGCAGTACTTC. Translation: CASRLAGVYEQYF.

About this clonotype itself: Since a much larger clone is just one base distant, this may be a read error. This sequence joins TRBV6-9 and TRBJ1-2; 8 nucleotides agree with TRBD1. The J segment lost 4 bases and the V segment lost 6 bases, leaving 13 bases of the junction unmatched. The CDR3 extends over 16 amino acids. Per germline, CDR1 MNHGY and CDR2 SVAAGI. The CDR3 coding sequence is TGTGCCAGCAGCACCTCCTCGGCAGGGGGCGGCTATGGCTACACCTTC. Residues: CASSTSSAGGGYGYTF.

The chain couples TRBV28 to TRBJ2-7; 7 bases are shared with TRBD1. V shed 5 bases, J shed 3 bases, and the junction held 13 bases outside the gene matches. The CDR3 has 16 amino acids. Germline V gene sequence: CDR1 MDHEN, CDR2 SYDVKM. CDR3 loop: CASSDGTVRKGYEQYF. As DNA, the CDR3 is TGTGCCAGCAGTGATGGGACAGTACGGAAGGGCTACGAGCAGTACTTC.

In this sample, this clonotype turned up many times. The rearrangement uses TRBV5-5 and TRBJ1-3; D is possibly TRBD1 (5 bases). Deletions cut 4 bases from V and 11 bases from J, with 16 bases between. CDR3 length equals 13 residues. Germline CDR1 SGHKS, CDR2 YYEKEE (reference sequence). The CDR3 DNA sequence: TGTGCCAGCAGCCCCGGGCCCTGGGACGCCATATATTTT. This translates into CASSPGPWDAIYF.

As concerns this clonotype: The CDR3 does not end in the conserved phenylalanine or tryptophan, so this is likely a read error. The chain recombines TRBV11-2 with TRBJ2-5; a weak D match, TRBD1 (5 bases). The CDR3 has 14 amino acids. In germline, CDR1 is SGHAT, CDR2 FQNNGV. V lost 1 base and J 5 bases, leaving 11 bases between the germline ends. CDR3 nucleotide sequence: TGTGCCAGCAGCTTAGCCGGCAGGGTGGAGACCCAGTACTCC. It encodes CASSLAGRVETQYS.

This clonotype has just a few counts. The V and J genes are TRBV6-1 and TRBJ2-1; a possible D gene is TRBD1 (6 bases). Looked up from germline, CDR1 is MNHNS and CDR2 is SASEGT. The CDR3 is made up of 16 amino acids. V was trimmed by 6 bases and J by 0 bases, leaving 15 bases between them. CDR3 loop: CASSTDRRYSYNEQFF. The CDR3 DNA is TGTGCCAGCAGCACCGACAGGCGGTACTCCTACAATGAGCAGTTCTTC.

This clonotype was observed many times. The V and J genes are TRBV5-5 and TRBJ2-7, with 7 bases identical to TRBD1. Germline V lookup: CDR1 SGHKS, CDR2 YYEKEE (reference sequence). CDR3 size: 12 residues. The junction had 4 bases not matched to a gene; V was cut back by 6 bases and J by 4 bases. CDR3 protein: CASMIQGYEQYF. The CDR3 DNA sequence: TGTGCCAGCATGATACAGGGGTACGAGCAGTACTTC.

Many counts were recorded for this clonotype. The chain uses TRBV20-1 and TRBJ2-3, with D maybe TRBD2 (5 bases). V gave up 5 bases and J gave up 4 bases, with 10 bases separating them. Germline V lookup: CDR1 DFQATT, CDR2 SNEGSKA (reference sequence). The CDR3 length is 12 residues. The CDR3 loop is CSASRAADTQYF. In DNA form, the CDR3 reads TGCAGTGCTTCCCGAGCGGCAGATACGCAGTATTTT.

This clonotype was counted at least ten times. V usage is TRBV18 and J usage is TRBJ2-1; 11 bases align to TRBD1. With 2 bases clipped from V and 9 bases from J, the junction kept 9 bases outside the gene matches. CDR3 size: 16 residues. The germline V gene has CDR1 KGHSH and CDR2 LQKENI. The CDR3 sequence: CASSPDLGQGAGEQFF. The CDR3 DNA sequence: TGTGCCAGCTCACCAGATTTAGGACAGGGGGCTGGTGAGCAGTTCTTC. The whole variable domain, filled in from reference TRBV18 and TRBJ2-1, reads NAGVMQNPRHLVRRRGQEARLRCSPMKGHSHVYWYRQLPEEGLKFMVYLQKENIIDESGMPKERFSAEFPKEGPSILRIQQVVRGDSAAYFCASSPDLGQGAGEQFFGPGTRLTVL.

Remarks on this clonotype: One base away lies a much larger clone, so this may be a sequencing read error. DNA of the CDR3: TGTGCCAGCAGCTTGGGATGGGGTACCACAGATACGCAGTATTTT. This translates into CASSLGWGTTDTQYF. This chain links TRBV5-4 with TRBJ2-3, with unresolved D. V lost 0 bases and J lost 2, with 10 bases in between. The CDR3 sequence is 15 residues long. Germline CDR1 reads SGHNT; CDR2 reads YYREEE (reference sequence).

This clonotype was recorded many times. The gene calls are TRBV20-1 and TRBJ1-2; TRBD1 matches 7 bases. Germline V lookup: CDR1 DFQATT, CDR2 SNEGSKA (reference sequence). The CDR3 loop spans 18 amino acids. J lost 2 bases, V lost 1 base, and 16 bases had no gene match. This CDR3 is CSARGKRQGGQQNYGYTF. DNA of the CDR3: TGCAGTGCTAGAGGGAAGAGACAGGGCGGTCAGCAGAACTATGGCTACACCTTC.

Many counts were recorded for this clonotype. This chain links TRBV7-6 with TRBJ2-3, with 7 bases matching TRBD1. Germline assignment: CDR1 SGHVS and CDR2 FNYEAQ. The CDR3 consists of 16 residues. Trimming took 6 bases from V and 2 from J; bases not matched to a gene: 11. The CDR3 DNA reads as TGTGCCAGCAGACCAGGTTTCGGGACAGCCACAGATACGCAGTATTTT. Residues: CASRPGFGTATDTQYF.

In this sample, this clonotype turned up many times. V and J are TRBV4-1 and TRBJ1-4, with a tentative D call TRBD1 (5 bases). Germline-derived CDR1 and CDR2 are MGHRA and YSYEKL. The length of the CDR3 is 18 residues. V was clipped by 0 bases and J by 5 bases, with 19 bases between them. The CDR3 bases are TGCGCCAGCAGCCAAGATGGGGTCAGGGCCTCAGGGAATGAAAAACTGTTTTTT. It translates to CASSQDGVRASGNEKLFF.

This clonotype was detected ten times or more. The rearrangement joins TRBV7-3 to TRBJ2-1; TRBD2 is a possible D gene (5 bases). Trimming left V 2 bases short and J 2 bases short, with 13 bases between. Looked up from germline, CDR1 is SGHTA and CDR2 is FQGTGA. The CDR3 sequence is 16 residues long. The DNA of the CDR3 is TGTGCCAGCAGCTTACAAGCGGACGCCGCCTACAATGAGCAGTTCTTC. It yields the protein CASSLQADAAYNEQFF.